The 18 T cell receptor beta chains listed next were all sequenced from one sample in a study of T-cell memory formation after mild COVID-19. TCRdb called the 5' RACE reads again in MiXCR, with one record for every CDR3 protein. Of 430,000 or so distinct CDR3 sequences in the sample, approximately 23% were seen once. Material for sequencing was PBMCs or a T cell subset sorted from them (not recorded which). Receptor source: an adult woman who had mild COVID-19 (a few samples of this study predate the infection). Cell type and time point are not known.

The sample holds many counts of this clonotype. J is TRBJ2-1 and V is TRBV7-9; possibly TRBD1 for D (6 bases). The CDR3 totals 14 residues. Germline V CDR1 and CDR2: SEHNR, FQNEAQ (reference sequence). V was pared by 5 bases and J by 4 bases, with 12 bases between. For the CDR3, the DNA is TGTGCCAGCAGCCAAGGGACACAATACAATGAGCAGTTCTTC. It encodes CASSQGTQYNEQFF.

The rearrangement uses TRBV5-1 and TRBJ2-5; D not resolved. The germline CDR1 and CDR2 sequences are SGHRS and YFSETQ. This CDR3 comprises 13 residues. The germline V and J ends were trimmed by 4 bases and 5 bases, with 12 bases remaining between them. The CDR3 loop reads CASSPERRETQYF. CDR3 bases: TGCGCCAGCAGCCCCGAGAGGCGGGAGACCCAGTACTTC. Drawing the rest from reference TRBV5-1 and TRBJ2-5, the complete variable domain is KAGVTQTPRYLIKTRGQQVTLSCSPISGHRSVSWYQQTPGQGLQFLFEYFSETQRNKGNFPGRFSGRQFSNSRSEMNVSTLELGDSALYLCASSPERRETQYFGPGTRLLVL.

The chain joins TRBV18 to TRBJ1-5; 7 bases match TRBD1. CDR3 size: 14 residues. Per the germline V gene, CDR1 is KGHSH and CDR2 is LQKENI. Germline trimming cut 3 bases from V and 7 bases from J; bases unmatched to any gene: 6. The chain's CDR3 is CASSPGQIEQPQHF. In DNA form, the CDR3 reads TGTGCCAGCTCACCGGGACAGATTGAACAGCCCCAGCATTTT.

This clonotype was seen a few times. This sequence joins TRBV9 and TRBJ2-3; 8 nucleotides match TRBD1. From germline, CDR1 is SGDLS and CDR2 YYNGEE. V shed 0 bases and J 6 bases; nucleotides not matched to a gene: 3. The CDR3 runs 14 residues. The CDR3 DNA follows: TGTGCCAGCAGCGTAGGGGGACAGGCGGATACGCAGTATTTT. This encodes CASSVGGQADTQYF.

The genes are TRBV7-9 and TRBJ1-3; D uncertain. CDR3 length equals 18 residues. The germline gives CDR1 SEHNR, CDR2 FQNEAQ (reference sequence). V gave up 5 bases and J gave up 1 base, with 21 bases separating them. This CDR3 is CASSVPLPGSASGNTIYF. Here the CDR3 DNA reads TGTGCCAGCAGCGTACCTCTCCCGGGTAGCGCATCTGGAAACACCATATATTTT.

CDR3 bases: TGTGCCAGCAGTCTAGGGACACCTCAGCCCCAGCATTTT. Translation gives CASSLGTPQPQHF. V gene TRBV12-3 or TRBV12-4 combines with J gene TRBJ1-5, with a possible D match to TRBD1 (6 bases). V was clipped by 5 bases and J by 6 bases, with 11 bases between them. The CDR3 is 13 residues long.

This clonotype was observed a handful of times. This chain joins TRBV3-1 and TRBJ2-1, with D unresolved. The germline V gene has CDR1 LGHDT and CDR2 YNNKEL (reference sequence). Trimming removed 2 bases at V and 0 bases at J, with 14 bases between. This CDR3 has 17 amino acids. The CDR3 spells CASSQLSRRRSYNEQFF. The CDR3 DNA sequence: TGTGCCAGCAGCCAATTAAGTCGTAGGCGCTCCTACAATGAGCAGTTCTTC.

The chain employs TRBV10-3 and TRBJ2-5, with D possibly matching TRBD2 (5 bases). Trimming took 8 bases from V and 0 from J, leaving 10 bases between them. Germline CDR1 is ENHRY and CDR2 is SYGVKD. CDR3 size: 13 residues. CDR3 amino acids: CAIQSGYQETQYF. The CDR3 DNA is TGTGCCATCCAGTCGGGGTACCAAGAGACCCAGTACTTC.

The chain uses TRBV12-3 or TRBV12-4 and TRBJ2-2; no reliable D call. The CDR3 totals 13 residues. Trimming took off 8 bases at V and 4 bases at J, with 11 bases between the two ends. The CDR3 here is CASGHSRTGELFF. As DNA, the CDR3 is TGTGCCAGCGGCCACTCCCGCACCGGGGAGCTGTTTTTT.

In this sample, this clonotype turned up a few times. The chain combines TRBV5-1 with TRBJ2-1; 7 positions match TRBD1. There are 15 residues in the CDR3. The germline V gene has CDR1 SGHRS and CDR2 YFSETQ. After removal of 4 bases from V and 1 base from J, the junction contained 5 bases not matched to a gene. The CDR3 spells CASSGRTGSYNEQFF. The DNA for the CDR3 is TGCGCCAGCAGCGGGCGGACAGGTTCCTACAATGAGCAGTTCTTC.

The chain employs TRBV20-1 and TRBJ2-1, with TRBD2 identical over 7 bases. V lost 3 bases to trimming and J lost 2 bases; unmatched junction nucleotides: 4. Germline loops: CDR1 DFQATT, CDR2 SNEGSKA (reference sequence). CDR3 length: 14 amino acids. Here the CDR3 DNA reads TGCAGTGCTAGCGGGGGGAACACCTACAATGAGCAGTTCTTC. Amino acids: CSASGGNTYNEQFF.

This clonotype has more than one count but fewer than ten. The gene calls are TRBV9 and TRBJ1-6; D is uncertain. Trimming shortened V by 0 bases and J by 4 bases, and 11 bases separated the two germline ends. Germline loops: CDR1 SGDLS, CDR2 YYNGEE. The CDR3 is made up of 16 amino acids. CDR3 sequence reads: CASSVGIRAYNSPLHF. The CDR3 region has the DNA TGTGCCAGCAGCGTAGGGATCCGGGCTTATAATTCACCCCTCCACTTT.

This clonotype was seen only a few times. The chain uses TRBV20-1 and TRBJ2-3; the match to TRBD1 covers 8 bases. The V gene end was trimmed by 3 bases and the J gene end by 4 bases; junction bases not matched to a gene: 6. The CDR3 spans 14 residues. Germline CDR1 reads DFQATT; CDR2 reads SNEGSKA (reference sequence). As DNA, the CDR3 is TGCAGTGCTAGCTTGGACAGGGCTTCAGATACGCAGTATTTT. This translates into CSASLDRASDTQYF.

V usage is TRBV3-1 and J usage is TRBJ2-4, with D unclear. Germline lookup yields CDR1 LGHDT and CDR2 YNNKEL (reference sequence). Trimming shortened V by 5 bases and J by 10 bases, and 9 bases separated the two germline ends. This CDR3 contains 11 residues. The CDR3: CASSIRHIQYF. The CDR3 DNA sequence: TGTGCCAGCAGCATCCGGCATATTCAGTACTTC.

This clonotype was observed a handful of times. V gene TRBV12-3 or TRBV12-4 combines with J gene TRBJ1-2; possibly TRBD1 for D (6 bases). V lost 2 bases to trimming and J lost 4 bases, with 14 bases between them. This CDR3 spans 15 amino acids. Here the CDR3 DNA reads TGTGCCAGCAGTTTATCCATCAGGGGAAGCTATGGCTACACCTTC. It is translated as CASSLSIRGSYGYTF.

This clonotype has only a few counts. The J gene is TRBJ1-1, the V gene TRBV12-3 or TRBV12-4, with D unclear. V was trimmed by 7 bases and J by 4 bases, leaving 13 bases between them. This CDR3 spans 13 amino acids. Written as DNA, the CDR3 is TGTGCCAGCACCAAAAACCTCCTCACTGAAGCTTTCTTT. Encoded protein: CASTKNLLTEAFF.

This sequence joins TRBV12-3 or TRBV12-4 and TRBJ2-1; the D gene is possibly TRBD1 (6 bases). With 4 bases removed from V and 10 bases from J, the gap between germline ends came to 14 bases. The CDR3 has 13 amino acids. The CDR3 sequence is CASSSTTGSEQFF. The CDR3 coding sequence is TGTGCCAGCAGTTCCACTACAGGGTCGGAGCAGTTCTTC.

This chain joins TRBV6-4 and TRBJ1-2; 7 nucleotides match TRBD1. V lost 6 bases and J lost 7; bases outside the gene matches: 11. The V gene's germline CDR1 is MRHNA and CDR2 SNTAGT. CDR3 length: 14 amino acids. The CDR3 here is CASREPGQLTGYTF. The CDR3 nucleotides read TGTGCCAGCAGAGAACCGGGACAGCTGACTGGCTACACCTTC.